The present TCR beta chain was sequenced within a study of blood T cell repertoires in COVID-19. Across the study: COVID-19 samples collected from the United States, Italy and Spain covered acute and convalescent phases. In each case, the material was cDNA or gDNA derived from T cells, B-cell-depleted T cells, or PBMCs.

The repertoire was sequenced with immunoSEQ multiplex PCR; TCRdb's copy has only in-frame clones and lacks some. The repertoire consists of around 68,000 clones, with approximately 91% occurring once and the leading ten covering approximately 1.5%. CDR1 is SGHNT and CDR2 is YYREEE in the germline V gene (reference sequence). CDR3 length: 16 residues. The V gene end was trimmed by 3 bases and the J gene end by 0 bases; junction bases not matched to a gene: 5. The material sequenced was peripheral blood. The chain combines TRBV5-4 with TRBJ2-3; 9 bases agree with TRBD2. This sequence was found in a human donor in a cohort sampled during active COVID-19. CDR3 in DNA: TGTGCCAGCAGCTCTGGAGGACTAGCGAGCACAGATACGCAGTATTTT. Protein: CASSSGGLASTDTQYF.